This TCR beta chain originates from a study of Graves' ophthalmopathy and Graves' hyperthyroidism. Hyperthyroidism patients had new diagnoses, durations under 2 months, and ages of 18 to 65. The evidence that diagnosis relied on was clinical symptoms, serum thyroxine, TRAb, thyroid ultrasound and orbital computed tomography. CDR3 length: 13 amino acids. CDR1 is SQVTM, CDR2 ANQGSEA, per germline. J was trimmed by 2 bases and V by 3 bases; bases with no gene match: 4. TCR beta CDR3 regions were amplified from RNA transcripts. Second-round multiplex PCR followed a first-round RT-PCR using HTBI primers. TCRdb recomputed calls from the multiplex PCR reads with MiXCR, one row per CDR3 protein. This repertoire shows approximately 1.2 million distinct CDR3 sequences, approximately 35% found once; its top ten account for 11%.

This sequence originates from an adult man with Graves' hyperthyroidism. The genes are TRBV29-1 and TRBJ2-7; 7 bases map to TRBD1. Sequencing was done on a sample of peripheral blood or thyroid tissue (not recorded which). The CDR3 sequence: CSVDRTGTYEQYF. CDR3 nucleotide sequence: TGCAGCGTTGATCGGACAGGCACCTACGAGCAGTACTTC.